Presented here are 7 T cell receptor beta chains from one specimen sequenced in a study of cytomegalovirus exposure and HLA in healthy donors. Amplification used 60 Vbeta primers and 13 Jbeta primers. Assay used: immunoSEQ multiplex PCR; TCRdb lists only in-frame clones, some missing. The table records about 80,000 clones, around 62% of them present only once. Input material: PBMCs. Receptors were obtained from a male donor in good health and CMV-seropositive.

This chain joins TRBV6-1 and TRBJ1-4; the D is unclear. V was shortened by 8 bases and J by 4 bases, with 11 bases between the two germline ends. The CDR3 extends over 13 amino acids. CDR1 is MNHNS, CDR2 SASEGT, per germline. In DNA, the CDR3 is TGTGCCAGCGGAGGAGGTTATAATGAAAAACTGTTTTTT. This sequence encodes CASGGGYNEKLFF.

The chain couples TRBV5-6 to TRBJ2-5, with 7 bases fitting TRBD1. CDR1 and CDR2 from the germline V gene are SGHDT and YYEEEE. The J segment lost 4 bases and the V segment lost 6 bases, leaving 6 bases of the junction unmatched. The CDR3 contains 13 residues. CDR3 nucleotide sequence: TGTGCCAGCATGAGGGGGCGCGGAGAGACCCAGTACTTC. It translates to CASMRGRGETQYF.

The V and J genes are TRBV6-5 and TRBJ2-2; 9 bases are a match to TRBD1. This CDR3 contains 16 residues. V lost 2 bases, J lost 1 base, and 2 bases stayed unmatched. In germline, CDR1 is MNHEY, CDR2 SVGAGI. The CDR3 here is CASSYPTGGNTGELFF. Written as DNA, the CDR3 is TGTGCCAGCAGTTACCCGACAGGGGGGAACACCGGGGAGCTGTTTTTT.

The rearrangement links TRBV9 to TRBJ2-7; 7 bases agree with TRBD1. This CDR3 is 16 amino acids long. J was trimmed by 5 bases and V by 4 bases; bases with no gene match: 15. Germline values: CDR1 SGDLS, CDR2 YYNGEE. Written as DNA, the CDR3 is TGTGCCAGCAGCCCTCGACAGGGTAAGGCTTCCGACGAGCAGTACTTC. Translating it yields CASSPRQGKASDEQYF.

V and J are TRBV7-6 and TRBJ2-7; D unresolved. Germline V CDR1 and CDR2: SGHVS, FNYEAQ. This CDR3 has 13 amino acids. V was shortened by 1 base and J by 3 bases, with 7 bases between the two germline ends. Written as DNA, the CDR3 is TGTGCCAGCAGCTTAGAACAGATCTACGAGCAGTACTTC. Protein product: CASSLEQIYEQYF.

This clone was detected a few times. The chain carries TRBV27 and TRBJ1-1, with TRBD1 matching over 10 bases. The CDR3 runs 14 residues. Germline V gives CDR1 MNHEY, CDR2 SMNVEV (reference sequence). The V gene end was trimmed by 2 bases and the J gene end by 7 bases; junction bases not matched to a gene: 4. The CDR3 region is CASSLMGQGNEAFF. The CDR3 DNA reads TGTGCCAGCAGTTTAATGGGACAGGGGAATGAAGCTTTCTTT.

This clone was found a few times. This chain uses TRBV28 with TRBJ1-1; D not resolved. The CDR3 totals 12 residues. From germline, CDR1 is MDHEN and CDR2 SYDVKM. V was pared by 2 bases and J by 6 bases, with 7 bases between. The CDR3: CASSLRQAEAFF. The CDR3 bases are TGTGCCAGCAGTTTAAGGCAGGCTGAAGCTTTCTTT.